The clone carrying this TCR beta chain was seen more than once but under ten times. The sample originates from a study of T cells after yellow fever vaccination. Each CDR3 protein is one row after TCRdb ran MiXCR on the 5' RACE reads. The repertoire holds around 590,000 distinct CDR3 sequences, about 12% seen once, with around 14% in the top ten. The CDR3 spans 16 residues. The V end was cut by 4 bases, the J end by 6 bases, with 19 bases between. Germline CDR1 reads MGHRA; CDR2 reads YSYEKL. This chain joins TRBV4-1 and TRBJ2-1, with D possibly matching TRBD1 (6 bases). The sequencing here drew on PBMCs, taken on the day of the yellow fever booster vaccination. This TCR derives from a man aged 25 to 40 who received the YFV17D yellow fever vaccine. CDR3 in DNA: TGCGCCAGCAGCCGCTACCCCGGGACATTGGGCAATGAGCAGTTCTTC. Its protein is CASSRYPGTLGNEQFF.